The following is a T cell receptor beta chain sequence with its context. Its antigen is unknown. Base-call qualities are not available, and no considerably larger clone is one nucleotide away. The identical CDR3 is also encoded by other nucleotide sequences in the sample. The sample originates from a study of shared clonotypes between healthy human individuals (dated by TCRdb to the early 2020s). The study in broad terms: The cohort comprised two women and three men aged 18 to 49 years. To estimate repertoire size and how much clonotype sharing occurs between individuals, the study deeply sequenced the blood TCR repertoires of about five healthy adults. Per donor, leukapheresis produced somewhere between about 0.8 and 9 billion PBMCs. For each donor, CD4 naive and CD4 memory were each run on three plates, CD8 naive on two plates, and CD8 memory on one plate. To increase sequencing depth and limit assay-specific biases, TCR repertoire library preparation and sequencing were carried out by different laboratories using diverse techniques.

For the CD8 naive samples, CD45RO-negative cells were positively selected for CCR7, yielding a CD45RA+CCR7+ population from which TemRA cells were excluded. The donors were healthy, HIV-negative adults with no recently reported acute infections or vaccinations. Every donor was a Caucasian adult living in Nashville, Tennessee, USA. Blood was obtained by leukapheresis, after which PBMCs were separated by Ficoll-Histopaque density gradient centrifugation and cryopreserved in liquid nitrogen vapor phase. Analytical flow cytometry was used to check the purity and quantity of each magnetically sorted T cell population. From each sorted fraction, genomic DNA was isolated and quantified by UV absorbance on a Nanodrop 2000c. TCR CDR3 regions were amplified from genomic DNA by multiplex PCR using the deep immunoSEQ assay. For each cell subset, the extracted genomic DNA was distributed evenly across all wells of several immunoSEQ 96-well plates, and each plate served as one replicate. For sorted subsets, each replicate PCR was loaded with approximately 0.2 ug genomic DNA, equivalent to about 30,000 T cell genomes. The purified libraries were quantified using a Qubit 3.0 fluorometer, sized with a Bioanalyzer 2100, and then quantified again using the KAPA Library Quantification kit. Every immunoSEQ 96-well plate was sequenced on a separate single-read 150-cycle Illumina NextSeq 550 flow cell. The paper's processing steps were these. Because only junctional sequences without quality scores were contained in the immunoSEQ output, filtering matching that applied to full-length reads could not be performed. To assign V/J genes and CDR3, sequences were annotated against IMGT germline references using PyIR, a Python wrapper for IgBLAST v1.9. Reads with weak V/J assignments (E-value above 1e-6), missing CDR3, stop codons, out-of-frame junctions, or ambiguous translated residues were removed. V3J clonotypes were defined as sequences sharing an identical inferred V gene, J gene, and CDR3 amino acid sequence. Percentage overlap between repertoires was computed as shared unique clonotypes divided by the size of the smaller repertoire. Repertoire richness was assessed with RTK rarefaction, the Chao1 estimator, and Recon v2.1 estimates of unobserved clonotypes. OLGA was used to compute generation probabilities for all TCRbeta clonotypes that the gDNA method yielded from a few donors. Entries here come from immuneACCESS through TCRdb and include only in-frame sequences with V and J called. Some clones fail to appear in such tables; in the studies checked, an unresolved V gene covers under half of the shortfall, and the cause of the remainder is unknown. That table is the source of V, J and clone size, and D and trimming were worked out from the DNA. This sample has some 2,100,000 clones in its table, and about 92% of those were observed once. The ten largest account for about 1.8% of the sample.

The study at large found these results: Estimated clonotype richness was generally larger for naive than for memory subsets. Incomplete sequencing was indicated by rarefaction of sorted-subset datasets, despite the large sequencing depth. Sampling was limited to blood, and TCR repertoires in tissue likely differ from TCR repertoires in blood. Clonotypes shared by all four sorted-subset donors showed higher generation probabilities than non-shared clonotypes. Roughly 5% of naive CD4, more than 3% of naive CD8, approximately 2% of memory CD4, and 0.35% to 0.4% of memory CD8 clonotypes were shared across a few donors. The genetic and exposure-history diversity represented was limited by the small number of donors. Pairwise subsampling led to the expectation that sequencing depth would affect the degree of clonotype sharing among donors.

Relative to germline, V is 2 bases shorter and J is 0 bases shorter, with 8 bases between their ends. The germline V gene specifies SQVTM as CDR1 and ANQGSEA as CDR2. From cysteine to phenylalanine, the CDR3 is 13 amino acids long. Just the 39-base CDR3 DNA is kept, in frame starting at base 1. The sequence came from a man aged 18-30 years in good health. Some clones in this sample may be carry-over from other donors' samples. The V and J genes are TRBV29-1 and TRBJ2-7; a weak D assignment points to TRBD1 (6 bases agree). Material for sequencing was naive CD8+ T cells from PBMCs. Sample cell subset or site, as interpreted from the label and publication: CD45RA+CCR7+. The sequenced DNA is TGCAGCGTTGAAACAGGGCTCTCCTACGAGCAGTACTTC. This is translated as CSVETGLSYEQYF.